Below, one T cell receptor (beta chain) is given with its context. The antigen is undetermined. The repertoire was sequenced with immunoSEQ multiplex PCR; TCRdb's copy has only in-frame clones and lacks some. Of about 680,000 clones in the sample, 89% were seen once. The entry originates in a study of Ad26.COV2.S vaccination and SARS-CoV-2 variants. Across the study: Participant was drawn from the COV1001 Ad26.COV2.S trial arm. Recipients of Ad26.COV2.S got it intramuscularly, once or twice 56 days apart. Study-level points and caveats: It was reported that spike-specific CD8+ and CD4+ T cell responses were substantially broad after vaccination. Vaccinees and placebo recipients showed similar non-spike TCR breadth.

Indicated treatment: roughly 18 received Ad26.COV2.S at low or high dose, single or two shots; about 5 received placebo; per-sample allocation not given. Sampling occurred on day 63 after the first vaccine or placebo injection. Trimming pared 3 bases from V and 8 bases from J, leaving 10 bases between. Germline loops: CDR1 DFQATT, CDR2 SNEGSKA (reference sequence). The CDR3 sequence is 11 residues long. The receptor was derived from a person between 18 and 65 years old who received the Ad26.COV2.S COVID-19 vaccine or a placebo. J is TRBJ1-2 and V is TRBV20-1; D is undetermined. The source was peripheral blood, collected in a trial of Ad26.COV2.S vaccine versus placebo. The CDR3 DNA is TGCAGTGCTAGCGGGCTGGAGGGCTACACCTTC. Translated, it gives CSASGLEGYTF.